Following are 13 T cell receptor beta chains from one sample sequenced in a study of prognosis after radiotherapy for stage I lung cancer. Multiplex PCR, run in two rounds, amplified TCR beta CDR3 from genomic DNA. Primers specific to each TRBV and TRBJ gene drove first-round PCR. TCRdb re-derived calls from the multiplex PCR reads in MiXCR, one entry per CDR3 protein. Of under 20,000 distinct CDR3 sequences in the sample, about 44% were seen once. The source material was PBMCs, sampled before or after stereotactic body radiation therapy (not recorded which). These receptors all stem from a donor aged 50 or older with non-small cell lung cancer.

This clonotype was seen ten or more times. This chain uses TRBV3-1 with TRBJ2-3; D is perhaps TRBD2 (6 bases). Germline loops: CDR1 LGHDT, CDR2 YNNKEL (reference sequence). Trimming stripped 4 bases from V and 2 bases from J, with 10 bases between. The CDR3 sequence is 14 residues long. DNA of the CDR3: TGTGCCAGCAGCCGTAGCGGTTTCACAGATACGCAGTATTTT. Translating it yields CASSRSGFTDTQYF.

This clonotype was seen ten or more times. The DNA for the CDR3 is TGCGCCAGCAGCTTGGATCCCACAGGTTATCTGAACACCGGGGAGCTGTTTTTT. Translating it yields CASSLDPTGYLNTGELFF. The gene calls are TRBV5-1 and TRBJ2-2; TRBD1 might be the D (5 bases). V lost 0 bases, J lost 1 base, and 16 bases lay in between. The germline V gene encodes CDR1 SGHRS and CDR2 YFSETQ. The CDR3 length is 18 residues.

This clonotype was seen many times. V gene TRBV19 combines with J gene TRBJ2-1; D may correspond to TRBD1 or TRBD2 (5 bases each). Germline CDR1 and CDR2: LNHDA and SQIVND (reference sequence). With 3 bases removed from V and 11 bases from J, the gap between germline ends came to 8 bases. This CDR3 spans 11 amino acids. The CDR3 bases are TGTGCCAGTAGTATCGGGACCCAGCAGTTCTTC. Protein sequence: CASSIGTQQFF.

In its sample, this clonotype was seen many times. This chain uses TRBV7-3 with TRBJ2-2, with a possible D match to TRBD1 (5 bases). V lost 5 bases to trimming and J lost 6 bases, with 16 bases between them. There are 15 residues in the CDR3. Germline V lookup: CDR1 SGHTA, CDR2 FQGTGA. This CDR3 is CASSRTSSGSGELFF. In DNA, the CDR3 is TGTGCCAGCAGCCGGACATCAAGTGGCTCCGGGGAGCTGTTTTTT.

This CDR3 reads CASSLESAGTYEQYF. The CDR3 nucleotides are TGCGCCAGCAGCCTTGAGTCCGCCGGAACCTACGAGCAGTACTTC. This chain connects TRBV4-1 to TRBJ2-7; no reliable D call. The V gene's germline CDR1 is MGHRA and CDR2 YSYEKL. V was shortened by 4 bases and J by 2 bases, with 15 bases between the two germline ends. CDR3 length: 15 residues.

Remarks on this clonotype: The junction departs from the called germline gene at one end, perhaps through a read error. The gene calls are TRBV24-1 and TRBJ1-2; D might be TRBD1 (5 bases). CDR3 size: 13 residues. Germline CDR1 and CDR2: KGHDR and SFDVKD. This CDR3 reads CVTSGPDISLYTF. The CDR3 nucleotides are TGTGTCACCAGTGGTCCGGACATATCCCTATACACCTTC.

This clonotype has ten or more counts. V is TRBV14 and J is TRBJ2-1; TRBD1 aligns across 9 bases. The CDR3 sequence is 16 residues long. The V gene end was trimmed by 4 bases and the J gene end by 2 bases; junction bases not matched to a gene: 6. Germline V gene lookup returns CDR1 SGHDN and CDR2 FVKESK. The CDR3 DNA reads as TGTGCCAGCAGCCTGGACAGGGGACAGGCCTACAATGAGCAGTTCTTC. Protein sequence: CASSLDRGQAYNEQFF.

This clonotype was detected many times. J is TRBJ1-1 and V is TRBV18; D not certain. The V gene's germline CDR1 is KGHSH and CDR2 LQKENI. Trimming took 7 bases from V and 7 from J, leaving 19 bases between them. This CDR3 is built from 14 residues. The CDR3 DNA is TGTGCCAGCTTAGCCCGATCGAAGCTGGGTGAAGCTTTCTTT. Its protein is CASLARSKLGEAFF.

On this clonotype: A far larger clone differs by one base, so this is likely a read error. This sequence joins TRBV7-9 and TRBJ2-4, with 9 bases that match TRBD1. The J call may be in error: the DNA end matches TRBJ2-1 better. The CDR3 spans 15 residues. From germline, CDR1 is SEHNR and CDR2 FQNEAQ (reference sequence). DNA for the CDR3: TGTGCCAGCAGCTTCCCGGTACAGGGGGCAAGTAGGCAGTTCTTC. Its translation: CASSFPVQGASRQFF.

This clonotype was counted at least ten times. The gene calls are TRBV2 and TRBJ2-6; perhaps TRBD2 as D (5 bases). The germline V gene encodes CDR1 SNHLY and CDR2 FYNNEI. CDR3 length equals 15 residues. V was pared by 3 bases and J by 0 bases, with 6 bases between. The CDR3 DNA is TGTGCCAGCAGTGAGGCGGGCTCTGGGGCCAACGTCCTGACTTTC. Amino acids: CASSEAGSGANVLTF.

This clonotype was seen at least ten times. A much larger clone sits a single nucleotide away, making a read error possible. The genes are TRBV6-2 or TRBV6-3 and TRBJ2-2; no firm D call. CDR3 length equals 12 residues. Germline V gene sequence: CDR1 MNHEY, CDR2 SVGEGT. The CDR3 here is CAISYATGELFF. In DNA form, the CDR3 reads TGTGCCATCAGTTACGCAACCGGGGAGCTGTTTTTT.

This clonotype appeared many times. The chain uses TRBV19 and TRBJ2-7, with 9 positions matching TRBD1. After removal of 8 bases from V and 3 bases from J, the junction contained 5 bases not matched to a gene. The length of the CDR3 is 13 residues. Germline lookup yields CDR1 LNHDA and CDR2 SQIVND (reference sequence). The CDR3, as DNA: TGTGCCAGTTCTTCGACAGGGGGCTACGAGCAGTACTTC. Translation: CASSSTGGYEQYF.

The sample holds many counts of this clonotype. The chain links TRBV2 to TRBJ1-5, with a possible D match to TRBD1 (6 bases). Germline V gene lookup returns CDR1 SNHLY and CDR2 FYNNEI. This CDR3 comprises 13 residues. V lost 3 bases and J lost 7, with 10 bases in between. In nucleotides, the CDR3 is TGTGCCAGCAGTGAGGGGGGGGGCCAGCCCCAGCATTTT. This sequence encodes CASSEGGGQPQHF.